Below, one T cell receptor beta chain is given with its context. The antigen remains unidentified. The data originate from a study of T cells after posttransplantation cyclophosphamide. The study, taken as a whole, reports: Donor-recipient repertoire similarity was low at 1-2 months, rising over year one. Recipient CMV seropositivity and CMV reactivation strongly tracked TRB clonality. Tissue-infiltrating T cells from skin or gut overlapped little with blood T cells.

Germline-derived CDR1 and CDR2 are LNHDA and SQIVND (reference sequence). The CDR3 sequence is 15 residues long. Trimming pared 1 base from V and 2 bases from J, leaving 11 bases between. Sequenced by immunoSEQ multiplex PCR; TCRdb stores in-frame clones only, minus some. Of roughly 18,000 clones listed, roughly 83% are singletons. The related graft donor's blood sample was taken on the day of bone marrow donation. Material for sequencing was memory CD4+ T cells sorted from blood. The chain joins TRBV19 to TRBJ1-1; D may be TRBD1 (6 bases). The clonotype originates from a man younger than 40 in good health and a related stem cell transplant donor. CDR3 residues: CASSIVMDRNTEAFF. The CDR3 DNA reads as TGTGCCAGTAGTATAGTCATGGACAGAAACACTGAAGCTTTCTTT.